This TCR beta chain was observed in a study of control samples from healthy donors and cancer patients (dated by TCRdb to 2018 to 2021). The method behind the library was the immunoSEQ multiplex PCR assay. TCRdb carries this immuneACCESS record with in-frame sequences only. Its versions omit some clonotypes, under half of them owing to an unresolved V gene in the studies checked, with the rest unexplained. In all, the sample holds under 300,000 clones, and approximately 80% of those were seen once. The ten largest clones take up more than 10% of the sample. The CDR3 spans 15 residues, from the cysteine through the phenylalanine. The kept DNA is CDR3 alone, 45 bases in frame from the first base. Via the germline V gene, CDR1 is KGHSH and CDR2 LQKENI. Ends trimmed: V by 8 bases, J by 2 bases; bases unmatched to a gene: 7. To note about this clone: This receptor's antigen is unknown. Base qualities are not provided; no much larger clone lies one nucleotide away.

Input material: PBMCs. The clonotype comes from a woman aged 60-70 years with lung cancer. The chain uses TRBV18 and TRBJ2-1, and 9 junctional nucleotides match TRBD1. The CDR3 protein: CASALQGATYNEQFF. The base sequence is TGTGCCAGCGCACTACAGGGGGCTACCTACAATGAGCAGTTCTTC.